The sequence of this T cell receptor beta chain was determined in a study of cytotoxic CD8 clonotypes in ibrutinib-treated CLL. The overall study: Of a cohort that held 10 to 12 relapsed/refractory and around 15 treatment-naive patients, 17 to 18 were IGHV unmutated. Partial responders roughly 25, complete 2; some twelve progressed and around 15 stayed in remission by median approximately 64 months.

Study-level points and caveats: Relative to age-matched healthy donors, clonality at baseline was higher, and it tracked circulating CD8+ T-cell counts. Rising at ibrutinib response, clonality subsequently fell back toward baseline at progression.

Germline CDR1 LNHDA, CDR2 SQIVND (reference sequence). The CDR3 is 14 amino acids. Trimming cost V 3 bases and J 7 bases, with 15 bases left between them. As to this clone: Its antigen is as yet unknown.

Libraries were prepared by immunoSEQ multiplex PCR; TCRdb keeps only in-frame clonotypes and omits some of them. The repertoire holds 250,000 to 350,000 clones, with 76% as singletons. The source material was PBMCs, sampled at disease progression, from a patient treated with ibrutinib. The source is a human donor with chronic lymphocytic leukemia. The chain recombines TRBV19 with TRBJ1-2; D is perhaps TRBD1 (5 bases). The CDR3 region is CASSMPGQGRGYTF. The CDR3 DNA reads TGTGCCAGTAGTATGCCTGGGCAGGGTCGTGGCTACACCTTC.